This entry lists 23 T cell receptor beta chains sequenced from one sample in a study of T cells in localized non-small cell lung cancer. The method was immunoSEQ multiplex PCR; TCRdb's version includes in-frame clones alone and lacks a portion of them. The sample consists of under 40,000 clones, 75% to 90% of them appearing once. The sample consisted of peripheral blood mononuclear cells, taken before any cancer treatment. These receptors came from a man aged 35 to 70 with stage III lung adenocarcinoma.

The chain carries TRBV6-1 and TRBJ1-5; 8 bases align to TRBD1. Germline CDR1 is MNHNS and CDR2 is SASEGT. V shed 6 bases and J 3 bases; nucleotides not matched to a gene: 7. The CDR3 length is 15 residues. CDR3 protein: CASSSGQAPNQPQHF. For the CDR3, the DNA is TGTGCCAGCAGCTCGGGACAGGCACCCAATCAGCCCCAGCATTTT.

The CDR3, as DNA: TGCGCCAGCAGCCTCACCGGGACAGGTGATTTGTACTTC. It codes for CASSLTGTGDLYF. This chain uses TRBV5-1 with TRBJ2-7, with 8 nucleotides matching TRBD1. The CDR3 extends over 13 amino acids. V dropped 4 bases and J dropped 12; count of bases not matched to a gene: 12. The germline V gene encodes CDR1 SGHRS and CDR2 YFSETQ.

The CDR3 sequence: CASTENGRRSTDTQYF. The CDR3 DNA is TGTGCCAGCACCGAAAACGGCAGACGTAGCACAGATACGCAGTATTTT. The chain combines TRBV7-2 with TRBJ2-3; no definite D call. The V gene lost 7 bases and the J gene lost 0 bases, with 17 bases spanning the gap. CDR3 length: 16 amino acids. In germline, CDR1 is SGHTA, CDR2 FQGNSA. The entire variable domain, with the rest obtained from reference TRBV7-2 and TRBJ2-3, is as follows: GAGVSQSPSNKVTEKGKDVELRCDPISGHTALYWYRQSLGQGLEFLIYFQGNSAPDKSGLPSDRFSAERTGGSVSTLTIQRTQQEDSAVYLCASTENGRRSTDTQYFGPGTRLTVL.

This clone has a single count. The rearrangement uses TRBV28 and TRBJ1-6, with TRBD1 identical over 7 bases. V dropped 6 bases and J dropped 0; count of bases not matched to a gene: 2. This CDR3 is 15 amino acids long. CDR1 is MDHEN, CDR2 SYDVKM, per germline. DNA of the CDR3: TGTGCCAGCAGGGGACAGAGCTCCTATAATTCACCCCTCCACTTT. It codes for CASRGQSSYNSPLHF.

On this clone: A read error may account for a junction end that differs from germline. This sequence joins TRBV20-1 and TRBJ1-1; D remains unclear. This CDR3 has 10 residues. Germline V gene data show CDR1 as DFQATT and CDR2 as SNEGSKA (reference sequence). Written as DNA, the CDR3 is TGCAGTGCTAGAGAGGCCAACGGAGTATTT. It translates to CSAREANGVF.

The V call is TRBV25-1, the J call TRBJ2-1, with a possible D match to TRBD1 (6 bases). CDR1 is MGHDK, CDR2 SYGVNS, per germline. There are 14 residues in the CDR3. The ends were cut back, 2 bases at V and 4 bases at J, with 9 bases in the middle. CDR3 region: CASSEPQGYNEQFF. DNA of the CDR3: TGTGCCAGCAGTGAACCACAGGGATACAATGAGCAGTTCTTC.

The gene calls are TRBV9 and TRBJ1-1; 7 bases agree with TRBD1. After removal of 0 bases from V and 10 bases from J, the junction contained 6 bases not matched to a gene. The CDR3 has 13 amino acids. CDR1 is SGDLS and CDR2 is YYNGEE in the germline V gene. CDR3: CASSVGDSVSAFF. The CDR3 DNA reads TGTGCCAGCAGCGTAGGGGACAGTGTTTCAGCTTTCTTT.

The genes are TRBV28 and TRBJ2-4; 7 bases are a match to TRBD1. Per germline, CDR1 MDHEN and CDR2 SYDVKM. This CDR3 comprises 15 residues. Trimming at V came to 4 bases and at J to 3 bases, leaving 6 bases not matched to a gene. DNA for the CDR3: TGTGCCAGCAGTTCTCCGGGACAGCGCAAAAACATTCAGTACTTC. This codes for CASSSPGQRKNIQYF.

This clone was observed a few times. The gene calls are TRBV6-6 and TRBJ2-2; a weak D match, TRBD1 (6 bases). From germline, CDR1 is MNHNY and CDR2 SVGAGI (reference sequence). Trimming removed 10 bases at V and 2 bases at J, with 11 bases between. The CDR3 extends over 13 amino acids. The CDR3 protein is CAIRGGNTGELFF. The CDR3 DNA reads TGTGCCATCAGAGGGGGTAACACCGGGGAGCTGTTTTTT.

The chain has TRBV5-1 and TRBJ2-1; D is unresolved. Germline V gives CDR1 SGHRS, CDR2 YFSETQ. This CDR3 has 15 amino acids. The ends were cut back, 0 bases at V and 6 bases at J, with 13 bases in the middle. The CDR3 sequence: CASSLDPTVGNEQFF. CDR3 nucleotide sequence: TGCGCCAGCAGCTTGGATCCGACCGTGGGCAATGAGCAGTTCTTC.

This clone was detected only once. The chain is built from TRBV6-5 and TRBJ1-1; possible D gene TRBD1, 5 bases. V was cut by 7 bases and J by 3 bases, with 12 bases left in between. Germline V gives CDR1 MNHEY, CDR2 SVGAGI. The CDR3 spans 13 residues. DNA of the CDR3: TGTGCCAGCACGAAAGGGGTGCACACTGAAGCTTTCTTT. Translation: CASTKGVHTEAFF.

The chain is built from TRBV7-2 and TRBJ1-2, with 12 nucleotides matching TRBD1. V shed 5 bases, J shed 7 bases, and the junction held 5 bases outside the gene matches. The V gene's germline CDR1 is SGHTA and CDR2 FQGNSA. This CDR3 spans 14 amino acids. The CDR3 DNA is TGTGCCAGCAGCCTGGGGACAGGGGGCTCTGGCTACACCTTC. Translation: CASSLGTGGSGYTF. Combining the CDR3 with reference TRBV7-2 and TRBJ1-2 gives the whole variable domain GAGVSQSPSNKVTEKGKDVELRCDPISGHTALYWYRQSLGQGLEFLIYFQGNSAPDKSGLPSDRFSAERTGGSVSTLTIQRTQQEDSAVYLCASSLGTGGSGYTFGSGTRLTVV.

V is TRBV7-2 and J is TRBJ1-5, with D possibly TRBD1 on 5 matching bases. With 6 bases removed from V and 6 bases from J, the gap between germline ends came to 18 bases. This CDR3 has 15 amino acids. Germline CDR1 is SGHTA and CDR2 is FQGNSA. The DNA of the CDR3 is TGTGCCAGCAGATTGGACAACTCTCGGGGTCAGCCCCAGCATTTT. Translation: CASRLDNSRGQPQHF.

The rearrangement links TRBV7-3 to TRBJ1-1, with TRBD1 as a possible D gene (5 bases). Germline loops: CDR1 SGHTA, CDR2 FQGTGA. The length of the CDR3 is 12 residues. V lost 11 bases and J 4 bases, leaving 14 bases between the germline ends. As DNA, the CDR3 is TGTGCCTCCCGGGGGGTGGGCACTGAAGCTTTCTTT. Translated: CASRGVGTEAFF.

This chain uses TRBV7-2 with TRBJ2-7; 8 nucleotides match TRBD2. The CDR3 covers 15 residues. The junction had 10 bases not matched to a gene; V was cut back by 5 bases and J by 4 bases. From germline, CDR1 is SGHTA and CDR2 FQGNSA. This chain's CDR3 is CASSPTRGGRYEQYF. DNA for the CDR3: TGTGCCAGCAGCCCCACTCGGGGGGGCCGGTACGAGCAGTACTTC. The full variable domain, its missing parts supplied by reference TRBV7-2 and TRBJ2-7, is GAGVSQSPSNKVTEKGKDVELRCDPISGHTALYWYRQSLGQGLEFLIYFQGNSAPDKSGLPSDRFSAERTGGSVSTLTIQRTQQEDSAVYLCASSPTRGGRYEQYFGPGTRLTVT.

The rearrangement uses TRBV7-6 and TRBJ2-3, with TRBD2 matching over 8 bases. Per germline, CDR1 SGHVS and CDR2 FNYEAQ. This CDR3 has 17 amino acids. Germline trimming cut 5 bases from V and 0 bases from J; bases unmatched to any gene: 10. The CDR3 spells CASSPLGGGQSTDTQYF. The CDR3 DNA reads as TGTGCCAGCAGCCCGCTGGGCGGGGGGCAGAGCACAGATACGCAGTATTTT.

The V call is TRBV18, the J call TRBJ1-1; D is unresolved. The ends were cut back, 2 bases at V and 6 bases at J, with 4 bases in the middle. Germline CDR1 KGHSH, CDR2 LQKENI. The CDR3 extends over 11 amino acids. CDR3 coding DNA: TGTGCCAGCTCACCAGGGCCTGAAGCTTTCTTT. Encoded protein: CASSPGPEAFF. The full variable domain, rest sourced from reference TRBV18 and TRBJ1-1, is NAGVMQNPRHLVRRRGQEARLRCSPMKGHSHVYWYRQLPEEGLKFMVYLQKENIIDESGMPKERFSAEFPKEGPSILRIQQVVRGDSAAYFCASSPGPEAFFGQGTRLTVV.

The CDR3 DNA is TGTGCCAGCAGCTTAGGCTTAATCGAGCAGTACTTC. Translating gives CASSLGLIEQYF. This sequence joins TRBV11-2 and TRBJ2-7; no clear D. The CDR3 is 12 residues long. Germline V gene sequence: CDR1 SGHAT, CDR2 FQNNGV. The V end lost 1 base, the J end lost 6 bases, and 7 bases lay between the germline ends.

The genes are TRBV19 and TRBJ2-2; no clear D gene. V lost 2 bases and J lost 0, with 7 bases in between. Germline V gene sequence: CDR1 LNHDA, CDR2 SQIVND (reference sequence). CDR3 length: 15 amino acids. CDR3 sequence: CASSIRRSNTGELFF. In DNA form, the CDR3 reads TGTGCCAGTAGTATAAGGCGTTCGAACACCGGGGAGCTGTTTTTT.

This clone occurred a few times. V gene TRBV6-5 combines with J gene TRBJ2-2; 11 bases fit TRBD2. Per germline, CDR1 MNHEY and CDR2 SVGAGI. V shed 3 bases, J shed 7 bases, and the junction held 4 bases outside the gene matches. The CDR3 covers 15 residues. This CDR3 is CASSYSGGAVGELFF. The DNA of the CDR3 is TGTGCCAGCAGTTATAGCGGGGGGGCTGTCGGGGAGCTGTTTTTT.

This chain uses TRBV7-3 with TRBJ2-3; the match to TRBD1 covers 7 bases. V shed 5 bases, J shed 2 bases, and the junction held 7 bases outside the gene matches. CDR1 is SGHTA, CDR2 FQGTGA, per germline. This CDR3 comprises 15 residues. CDR3 in DNA: TGTGCCAGCAGCCGATTCGGACAGGTCACAGATACGCAGTATTTT. Translating it yields CASSRFGQVTDTQYF. The full variable domain, rest sourced from reference TRBV7-3 and TRBJ2-3, is GAGVSQTPSNKVTEKGKYVELRCDPISGHTALYWYRQSLGQGPEFLIYFQGTGAADDSGLPNDRFFAVRPEGSVSTLKIQRTERGDSAVYLCASSRFGQVTDTQYFGPGTRLTVL.

The V gene is TRBV18, the J gene TRBJ1-5; perhaps TRBD1 as D (6 bases). There are 13 residues in the CDR3. V shed 4 bases and J shed 2 bases, with 6 bases lying between them. CDR1 and CDR2 (germline): KGHSH, LQKENI. In nucleotides, the CDR3 is TGTGCCAGCTCACGGGGGCGCAATCAGCCCCAGCATTTT. This sequence encodes CASSRGRNQPQHF.

This rearrangement joins TRBV18 to TRBJ1-2; the D is unclear. The V end lost 2 bases, the J end lost 6 bases, and 16 bases lay between the germline ends. The CDR3 length is 15 residues. CDR1 is KGHSH and CDR2 is LQKENI in the germline V gene. The chain's CDR3 is CASSPTPQDRDGYTF. Here the CDR3 DNA reads TGTGCCAGCTCACCAACGCCCCAGGACCGGGATGGCTACACCTTC.